This paragraph covers one T cell receptor beta chain sequence. The clone's antigen remains unknown. There are no base qualities to consult, and no much larger clone falls within one base. These data originate in a study of siplizumab effects on memory and regulatory T cells (dated by TCRdb to about 2019). In the study overall: The study looked at the effect of siplizumab, an anti-CD2 antibody, on alloreactive T-cell subsets in allogeneic mixed lymphocyte reactions made from human PBMCs.

TCRbeta CDR3 sequencing was performed on sorted unstimulated T cells and on proliferating T cells recovered from mixed lymphocyte reactions. Fresh whole blood from fewer than 11 HLA-typed healthy donors was used to isolate PBMCs. To map where alloreactive clones came from, CD4+ non-regulatory T cells in the unstimulated state were FACS-sorted. Library preparation was by the immunoSEQ multiplex PCR assay. The deep sequencing platform assayed some 98,000 TCR templates per sample. Genomic DNA extracted from sorted T cells was used for TCRbeta CDR3 sequencing. Under the source paper's analysis protocol: The R programming language was used for the clonal analysis of the TCRbeta CDR3 data. Comparing unstimulated samples against CFSE-low samples taken after the reaction was how alloreactive CD4+ and CD8+ clones were defined. By matching sequences to the repertoires of sorted unstimulated Treg and non-Treg cells, each alloreactive CD4+ clone was assigned a regulatory or non-regulatory origin. The immuneACCESS repertoire file appears here via TCRdb, limited to in-frame rearrangements. These files lack a portion of the clones; in checked studies, under half of the deficit traces to unresolved V genes, and the cause of the others is not known. That table furnishes V, J and clone size, whereas the DNA furnished D and trimming. The sample has around 100,000 clones on record, 85% to 95% of them singletons. Approximately 1.4% of the sample lies in the top ten.

The CDR3 contains 13 residues, cysteine and phenylalanine counted. The kept DNA is CDR3 alone, 39 bases in frame from the first base. The junction shows trimming of 4 bases on V and 3 bases on J, plus 9 bases between the germline ends. The germline V gene yields SGDLS for CDR1 and YYNGEE for CDR2. General study outcomes and caveats: Among mappable alloreactive CD4+ clones, an average Treg-derived fraction of 68.8% was observed with siplizumab, compared with approximately 26% in control reactions. Roughly 80-95% of proliferating CD4+ or CD8+ clones could not be assigned a naive or memory phenotype. Unstimulated naive T cells appeared more diverse than memory T cells, and naive cells seemed to contribute substantially to the alloresponse. Whether proliferating Tregs from siplizumab cultures were suppressive was not functionally confirmed. Siplizumab significantly lowered the cumulative frequency of alloreactive sequences that could be traced to unstimulated CD4+ memory T cells. Because sequences at frequencies below about 10^-5 were poorly captured, only a minor fraction of alloreactive clones could be mapped back to unstimulated subsets.

The sequencing sample was made of non-Treg CD4+ T cells sorted from blood. Interpreted using the paper, the cell subset or site label stands for: FACS-sorted unstimulated CD4+ non-regulatory T cells. The sequence came from a human donor in good health. The sequence joins TRBV9 to TRBJ2-3, with no D gene named confidently. The CDR3 is CASSTLRTDTQYF. The nucleotide sequence reads as follows: TGTGCCAGCAGCACCCTAAGAACAGATACGCAGTATTTT.